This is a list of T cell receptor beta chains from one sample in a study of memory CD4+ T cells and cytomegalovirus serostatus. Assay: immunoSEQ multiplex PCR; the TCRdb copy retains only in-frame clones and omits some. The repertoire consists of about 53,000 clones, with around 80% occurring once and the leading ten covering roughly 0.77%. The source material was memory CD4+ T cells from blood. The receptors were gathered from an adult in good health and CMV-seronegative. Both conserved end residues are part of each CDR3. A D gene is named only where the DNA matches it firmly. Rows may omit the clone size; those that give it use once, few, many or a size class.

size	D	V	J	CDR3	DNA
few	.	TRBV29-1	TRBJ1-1	CSVARNTEAFF	TGCAGCGTTGCAAGGAACACTGAAGCTTTCTTT
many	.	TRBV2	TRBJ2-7	CASSPDRIYEQYF	TGTGCCAGCAGTCCCGACAGGATCTACGAGCAGTACTTC
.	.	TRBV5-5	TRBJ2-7	CASSLAPTAYEQYF	TGTGCCAGCAGCTTGGCTCCGACAGCCTACGAGCAGTACTTC
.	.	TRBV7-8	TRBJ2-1	CASSSNRPGTHSYNEQFF	TGTGCCAGCAGCTCGAACCGCCCCGGGACGCACTCCTACAATGAGCAGTTCTTC
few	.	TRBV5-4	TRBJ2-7	CAARPGAQGEQYF	TGTGCCGCGAGGCCGGGGGCGCAAGGAGAGCAGTACTTC
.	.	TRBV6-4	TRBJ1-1	CASRGRVNTEAFF	TGTGCCAGCAGGGGCAGGGTGAACACTGAAGCTTTCTTT
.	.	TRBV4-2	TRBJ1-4	CASSQPQGTNEKLFF	TGTGCCAGCAGCCAACCACAGGGAACTAATGAAAAACTGTTTTTT
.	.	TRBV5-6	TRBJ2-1	CASSFYKRISYNEQFF	TGTGCCAGCAGCTTTTATAAGCGGATCTCCTACAATGAGCAGTTCTTC
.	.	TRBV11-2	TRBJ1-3	CASSLRGRGNTIYF	TGTGCCAGCAGCTTAAGGGGTCGAGGAAACACCATATATTTT
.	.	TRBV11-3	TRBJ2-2	CASSQRTSNTGELFF	TGTGCCAGCAGCCAGCGGACTTCTAACACCGGGGAGCTGTTTTTT
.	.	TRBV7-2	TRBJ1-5	CASSLGANINQPQHF	TGTGCCAGCAGCTTAGGGGCTAATATCAATCAGCCCCAGCATTTT
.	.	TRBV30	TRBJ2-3	CAWSTNLGDTQYF	TGTGCCTGGAGTACGAACCTTGGAGATACGCAGTATTTT
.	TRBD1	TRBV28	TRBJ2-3	CASSFQQGAPTDTQYF	TGTGCCAGCAGTTTCCAACAGGGGGCCCCCACAGATACGCAGTATTTT
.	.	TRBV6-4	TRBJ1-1	CASSDTDRNTEAFF	TGTGCCAGCAGTGACACAGACAGGAACACTGAAGCTTTCTTT
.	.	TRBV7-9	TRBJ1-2	CASSFVGGNYGYTF	TGTGCCAGCAGCTTCGTGGGGGGAAACTATGGCTACACCTTC
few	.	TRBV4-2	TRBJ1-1	CASSRTGSTEAFF	TGTGCCAGCAGCCGTACAGGGAGTACTGAAGCTTTCTTT
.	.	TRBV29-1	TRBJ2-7	CSVERSGTGYF	TGCAGCGTTGAGAGAAGCGGGACAGGGTACTTC
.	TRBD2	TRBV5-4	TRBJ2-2	CASSPGLAGITGELFF	TGTGCCAGCAGCCCGGGACTAGCGGGCATTACCGGGGAGCTGTTTTTT
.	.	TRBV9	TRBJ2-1	CASSVAGGRNEQFF	TGTGCCAGCAGCGTAGCGGGGGGCCGAAATGAGCAGTTCTTC
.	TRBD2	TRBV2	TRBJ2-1	CASSGDYSYNEQFF	TGTGCCAGCAGTGGGGACTACTCCTACAATGAGCAGTTCTTC
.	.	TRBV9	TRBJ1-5	CASSVRGLGPQHF	TGTGCCAGCAGCGTACGGGGGCTGGGGCCCCAGCATTTT
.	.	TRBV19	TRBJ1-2	CASSISSANYGYTF	TGTGCCAGTAGCATTTCTTCGGCAAACTATGGCTACACCTTC
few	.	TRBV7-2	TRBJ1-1	CASSFEVGAGDTEAFF	TGTGCCAGCAGCTTTGAGGTGGGGGCAGGGGACACTGAAGCTTTCTTT
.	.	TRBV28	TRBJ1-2	CASTGSHYGYTF	TGTGCCAGCACCGGGTCCCACTATGGCTACACCTTC
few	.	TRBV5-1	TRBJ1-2	CASSRTQLYGYTF	TGCGCCAGCAGCCGAACCCAGCTTTATGGCTACACCTTC
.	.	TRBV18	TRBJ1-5	CASSSETGRNQPQHF	TGTGCCAGCTCATCGGAGACAGGACGCAATCAGCCCCAGCATTTT
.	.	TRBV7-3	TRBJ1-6	CASSPQGPSYNSPLHF	TGTGCCAGCAGCCCCCAGGGCCCCTCCTATAATTCACCCCTCCACTTT
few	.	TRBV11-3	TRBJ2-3	CASSPPGLAGSQYF	TGTGCCAGCAGCCCCCCTGGTTTAGCAGGCTCGCAGTATTTT
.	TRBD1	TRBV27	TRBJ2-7	CASSPTFTGAAVYEQYF	TGTGCCAGCAGTCCCACTTTCACAGGGGCCGCAGTCTACGAGCAGTACTTC
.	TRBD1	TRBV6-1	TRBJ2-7	CASSETGTGLQQYF	TGTGCCAGCAGTGAAACCGGGACAGGCCTTCAGCAGTACTTC
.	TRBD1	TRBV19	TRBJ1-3	CASRLRGRGSGNTIYF	TGTGCCAGTAGGCTCAGGGGGAGAGGCTCTGGAAACACCATATATTTT